These 5 T cell receptor beta chains came from one sample sequenced in a study of beta chain features in type 1 diabetes. The isolated RNA, all of it, was reverse transcribed, so expressed TCRB transcripts were what got sequenced. Sequencing used immunoSEQ multiplex PCR; TCRdb keeps in-frame clones, though not all of them. Among roughly 500,000 clones listed, around 30% were seen once. Sequenced sample: naive CD4+ T cells from blood. These receptors were collected from a man younger than 30 in good health.

CDR3 in amino acids: CSVVPEGTDTQYF. The CDR3 DNA reads TGCAGCGTGGTACCTGAGGGCACAGATACGCAGTATTTT. This chain uses TRBV29-1 with TRBJ2-3; D unresolved. Germline assignment: CDR1 SQVTM and CDR2 ANQGSEA. CDR3 length equals 13 residues. With 6 bases removed from V and 1 base from J, the gap between germline ends came to 11 bases.

In this sample, this clone turned up a few times. The chain employs TRBV25-1 and TRBJ2-7; a possible D gene is TRBD1 (6 bases). The CDR3 is 13 residues long. Germline CDR1 and CDR2: MGHDK and SYGVNS. The V and J ends lost 2 bases and 1 base respectively, with 6 bases between them. The chain's CDR3 is CASSETGSYEQYF. The CDR3 nucleotides read TGTGCCAGCAGTGAAACAGGGTCCTACGAGCAGTACTTC.

This clone occurred a few times. The chain recombines TRBV9 with TRBJ2-5; 7 bases map to TRBD1. The CDR3 extends over 14 amino acids. The V and J ends lost 3 bases and 3 bases, in that order; junction bases with no gene match: 5. Germline V gene lookup returns CDR1 SGDLS and CDR2 YYNGEE. The CDR3 sequence: CASSASGTEETQYF. The CDR3 bases are TGTGCCAGCAGCGCATCCGGGACAGAAGAGACCCAGTACTTC.

The genes are TRBV6-6 and TRBJ2-7; maybe TRBD1 (5 bases). The CDR3 length is 13 residues. From germline, CDR1 is MNHNY and CDR2 SVGAGI (reference sequence). V gave up 6 bases and J gave up 6 bases, with 15 bases separating them. The CDR3 region is CASSPRGLLEQYF. The DNA for the CDR3 is TGTGCCAGCAGCCCAAGGGGCCTGCTCGAGCAGTACTTC.

The gene calls are TRBV9 and TRBJ1-3; the D gene is possibly TRBD1 (6 bases). The CDR3 is 15 amino acids. Looked up from germline, CDR1 is SGDLS and CDR2 is YYNGEE. Trimming shortened V by 3 bases and J by 0 bases, and 10 bases separated the two germline ends. CDR3 nucleotides: TGTGCCAGCAGCGAGGGGGGCTTCTCTGGAAACACCATATATTTT. Protein: CASSEGGFSGNTIYF.